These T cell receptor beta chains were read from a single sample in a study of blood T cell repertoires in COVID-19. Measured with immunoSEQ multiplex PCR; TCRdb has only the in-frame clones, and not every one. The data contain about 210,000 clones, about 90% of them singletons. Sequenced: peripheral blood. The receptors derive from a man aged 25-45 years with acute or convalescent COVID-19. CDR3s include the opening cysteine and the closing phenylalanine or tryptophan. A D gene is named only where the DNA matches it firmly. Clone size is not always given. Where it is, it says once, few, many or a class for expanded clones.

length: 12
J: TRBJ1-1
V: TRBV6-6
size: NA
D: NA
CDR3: CASSYEGAEAFF
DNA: TGTGCCAGCAGTTACGAAGGGGCTGAAGCTTTCTTT

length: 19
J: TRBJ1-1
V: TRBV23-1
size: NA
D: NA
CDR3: CASNTAADLFELMNTEAFF
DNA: TGCGCCAGCAATACGGCAGCGGACCTTTTTGAGCTAATGAACACTGAAGCTTTCTTT

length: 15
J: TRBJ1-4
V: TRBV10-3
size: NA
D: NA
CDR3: CAISEKGPRGGKLFF
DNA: TGTGCCATCAGTGAAAAGGGACCGAGGGGAGGAAAACTGTTTTTT

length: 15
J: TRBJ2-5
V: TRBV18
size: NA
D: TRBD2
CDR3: CASSSTSGSGETQYF
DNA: TGTGCCAGCTCGTCGACTAGCGGGAGTGGAGAGACCCAGTACTTC

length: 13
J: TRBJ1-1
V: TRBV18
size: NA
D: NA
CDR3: CASSPGQNTEAFF
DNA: TGTGCCAGCTCACCGGGACAGAACACTGAAGCTTTCTTT

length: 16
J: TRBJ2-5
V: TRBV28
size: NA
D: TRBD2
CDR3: CASSVLIRGVAGTQYF
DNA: TGTGCCAGCAGTGTACTCATACGGGGGGTGGCGGGGACCCAGTACTTC

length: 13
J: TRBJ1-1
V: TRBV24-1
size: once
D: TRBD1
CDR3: CATSPTGATEAFF
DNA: TGTGCCACCAGTCCGACAGGGGCAACTGAAGCTTTCTTT

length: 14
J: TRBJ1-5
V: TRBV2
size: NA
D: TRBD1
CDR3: CASSSGQGIQPQHF
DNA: TGTGCCAGCAGTTCGGGACAGGGGATTCAGCCCCAGCATTTT

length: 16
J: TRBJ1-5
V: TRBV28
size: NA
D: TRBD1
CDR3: CASSKAGTGGKQPQHF
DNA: TGTGCCAGCAGTAAAGCCGGGACAGGAGGAAAACAGCCCCAGCATTTT

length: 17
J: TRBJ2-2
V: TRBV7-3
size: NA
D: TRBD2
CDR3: CASSASGGVVDTGELFF
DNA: TGTGCCAGCAGCGCCTCGGGGGGAGTAGTAGACACCGGGGAGCTGTTTTTT

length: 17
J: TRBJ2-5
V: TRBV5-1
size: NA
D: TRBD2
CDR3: CASSPGLAGGFYTTQYF
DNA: TGCGCCAGCAGCCCGGGACTAGCGGGGGGTTTTTATACGACCCAGTACTTC

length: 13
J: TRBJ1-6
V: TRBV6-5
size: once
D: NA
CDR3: CASSTLDLGALHF
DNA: TGTGCCAGCAGTACCCTAGACCTAGGGGCCCTCCACTTT

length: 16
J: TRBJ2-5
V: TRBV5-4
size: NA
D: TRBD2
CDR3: CASSSRLAGAQGTQYF
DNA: TGTGCCAGCAGCTCCAGACTAGCGGGAGCCCAGGGGACCCAGTACTTC

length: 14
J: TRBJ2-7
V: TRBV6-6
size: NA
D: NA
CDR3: CASSLQGRDYEQYF
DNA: TGTGCCAGCAGTTTACAGGGACGGGACTACGAGCAGTACTTC

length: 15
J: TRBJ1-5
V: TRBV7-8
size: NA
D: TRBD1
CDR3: CASSIQGAPGQPQHF
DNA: TGTGCCAGCAGCATACAGGGGGCGCCGGGTCAGCCCCAGCATTTT

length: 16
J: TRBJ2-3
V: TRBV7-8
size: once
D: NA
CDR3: CASSPILGGLADTQYF
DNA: TGTGCCAGCAGCCCTATACTAGGCGGGTTGGCAGATACGCAGTATTTT

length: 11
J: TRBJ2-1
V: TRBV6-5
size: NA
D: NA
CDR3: CASSRSDEQFF
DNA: TGTGCCAGCTCTCGTAGCGATGAGCAGTTCTTC

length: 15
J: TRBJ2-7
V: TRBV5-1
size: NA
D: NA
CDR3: CASSLSGVSSYEQYF
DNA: TGCGCCAGCAGCTTGAGTGGTGTGAGCTCCTACGAGCAGTACTTC

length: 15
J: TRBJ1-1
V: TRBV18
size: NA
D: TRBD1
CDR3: CASSRQGTGNTEAFF
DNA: TGTGCCAGCTCTCGACAAGGGACAGGGAACACTGAAGCTTTCTTT

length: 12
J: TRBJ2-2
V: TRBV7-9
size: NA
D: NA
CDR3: CASSPFTGELFF
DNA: TGTGCCAGCAGCCCTTTCACCGGGGAGCTGTTTTTT

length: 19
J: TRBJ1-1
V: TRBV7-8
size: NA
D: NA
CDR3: CASSLSPRGNPLKNTEAFF
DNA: TGTGCCAGCAGCTTATCTCCCCGGGGGAATCCGTTAAAAAACACTGAAGCTTTCTTT

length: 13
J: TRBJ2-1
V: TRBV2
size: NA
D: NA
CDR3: CASSEGGRNEQFF
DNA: TGTGCCAGCAGTGAGGGCGGGCGTAATGAGCAGTTCTTC

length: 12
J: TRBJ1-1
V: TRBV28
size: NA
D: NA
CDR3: CASSLLRTEAFF
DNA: TGTGCCAGCAGCCTTCTGCGCACTGAAGCTTTCTTT

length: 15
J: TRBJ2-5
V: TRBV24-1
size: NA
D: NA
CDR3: CATSDSARGQETQYF
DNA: TGTGCCACCAGTGATTCCGCTAGGGGACAAGAGACCCAGTACTTC

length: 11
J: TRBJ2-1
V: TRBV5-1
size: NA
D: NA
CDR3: CASSLGVGQFF
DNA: TGCGCCAGCAGCTTAGGGGTTGGGCAGTTCTTC

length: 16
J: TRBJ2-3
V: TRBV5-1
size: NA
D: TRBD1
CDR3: CASSGGTGGTGDTQYF
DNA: TGCGCCAGCAGCGGGGGGACAGGGGGCACAGGAGATACGCAGTATTTT

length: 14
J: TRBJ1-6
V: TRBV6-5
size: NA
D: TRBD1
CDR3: CASRSTGNNSPLHF
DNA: TGTGCCAGCAGATCGACAGGGAATAATTCACCCCTCCACTTT

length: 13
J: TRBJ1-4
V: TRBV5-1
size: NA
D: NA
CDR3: CASNPGSNEKLFF
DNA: TGCGCCAGCAACCCCGGGAGTAATGAAAAACTGTTTTTT

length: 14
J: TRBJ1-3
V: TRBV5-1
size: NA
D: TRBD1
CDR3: CASSGTASGNTIYF
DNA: TGCGCCAGCTCCGGGACAGCCTCTGGAAACACCATATATTTT

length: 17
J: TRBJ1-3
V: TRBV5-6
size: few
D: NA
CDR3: CASSLAGRDFSGNTIYF
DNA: TGTGCCAGCAGCTTGGCGGGCAGGGACTTCTCTGGAAACACCATATATTTT

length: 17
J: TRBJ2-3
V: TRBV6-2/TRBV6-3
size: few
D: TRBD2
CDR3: CASSYSGGRRYGDTQYF
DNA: TGTGCCAGCAGTTACTCAGGCGGGAGGAGATATGGAGATACGCAGTATTTT

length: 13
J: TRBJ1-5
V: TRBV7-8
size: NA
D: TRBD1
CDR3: CASSHDRGQPQHF
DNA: TGTGCCAGCAGTCATGACAGGGGTCAGCCCCAGCATTTT

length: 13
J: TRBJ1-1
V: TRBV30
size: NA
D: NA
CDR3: CAWMRRGLPEAFF
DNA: TGTGCCTGGATGAGAAGGGGTTTACCTGAAGCTTTCTTT

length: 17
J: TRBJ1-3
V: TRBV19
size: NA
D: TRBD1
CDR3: CASSGTGVTSSGNTIYF
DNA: TGTGCCAGTAGTGGTACAGGGGTCACCTCCTCTGGAAACACCATATATTTT

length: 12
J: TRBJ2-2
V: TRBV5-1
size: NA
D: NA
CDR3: CASSEGGRWLFF
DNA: TGCGCCAGCAGTGAGGGAGGCAGGTGGCTGTTTTTT

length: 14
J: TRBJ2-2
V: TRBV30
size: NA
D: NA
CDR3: CAWSGWGRTGELFF
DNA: TGTGCCTGGAGCGGTTGGGGGCGCACCGGGGAGCTGTTTTTT

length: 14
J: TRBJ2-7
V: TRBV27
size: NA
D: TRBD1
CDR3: CASSLSTGSYEQYF
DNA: TGTGCCAGCAGTTTATCGACAGGGTCCTACGAGCAGTACTTC

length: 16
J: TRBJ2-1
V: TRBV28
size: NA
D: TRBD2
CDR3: CASSPRTSGGYNEQFF
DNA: TGTGCCAGCAGTCCACGGACTAGCGGGGGCTACAATGAGCAGTTCTTC

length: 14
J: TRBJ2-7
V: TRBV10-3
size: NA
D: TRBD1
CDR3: CATRRIGQAYEQYF
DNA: TGTGCCACCAGACGAATCGGACAGGCCTACGAGCAGTACTTC

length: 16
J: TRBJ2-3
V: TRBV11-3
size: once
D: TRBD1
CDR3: CASSLGGTGAQDTQYF
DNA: TGTGCCAGCAGCTTGGGGGGGACAGGGGCGCAAGATACGCAGTATTTT

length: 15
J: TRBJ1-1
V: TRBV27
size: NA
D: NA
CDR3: CASSLKGTLGTEAFF
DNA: TGTGCCAGCAGTTTAAAGGGGACTTTGGGTACTGAAGCTTTCTTT

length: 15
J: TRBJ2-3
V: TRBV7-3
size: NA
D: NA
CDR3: CASSLKGGLADTQYF
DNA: TGTGCCAGCAGCCTCAAAGGGGGTTTGGCAGATACGCAGTATTTT

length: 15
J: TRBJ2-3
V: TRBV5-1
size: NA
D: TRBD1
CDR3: CASSLDGTGVDTQYF
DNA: TGCGCCAGCAGCTTGGATGGGACAGGGGTAGATACGCAGTATTTT

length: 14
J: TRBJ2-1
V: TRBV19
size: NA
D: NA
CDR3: CATTGVGVYNEQFF
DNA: TGTGCCACCACGGGGGTCGGTGTCTACAATGAGCAGTTCTTC

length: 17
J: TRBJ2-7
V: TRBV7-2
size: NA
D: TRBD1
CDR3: CASSLARGTGPAYEQYF
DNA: TGTGCCAGCAGCTTAGCCCGCGGGACAGGGCCAGCCTACGAGCAGTACTTC

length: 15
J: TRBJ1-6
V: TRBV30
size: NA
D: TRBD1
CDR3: CAWSSDRGGNSPLHF
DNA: TGTGCCTGGAGCTCAGACAGGGGCGGCAATTCACCCCTCCACTTT

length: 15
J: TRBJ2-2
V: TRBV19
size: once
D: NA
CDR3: CASSSGSANTGELFF
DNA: TGTGCCAGTAGTAGTGGCAGCGCGAACACCGGGGAGCTGTTTTTT

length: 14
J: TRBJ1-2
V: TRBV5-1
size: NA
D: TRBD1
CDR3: CASSTGQGEYGYTF
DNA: TGCGCCAGCAGCACCGGACAGGGGGAATATGGCTACACCTTC

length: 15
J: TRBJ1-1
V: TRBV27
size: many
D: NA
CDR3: CASRGFLGAGNSAFF
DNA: TGTGCCAGCAGAGGATTTTTGGGGGCAGGGAATTCGGCTTTCTTT

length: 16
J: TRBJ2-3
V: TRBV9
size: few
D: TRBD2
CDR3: CASSIWASGSPDTQYF
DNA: TGTGCCAGCAGCATCTGGGCTAGCGGGAGCCCAGATACGCAGTATTTT

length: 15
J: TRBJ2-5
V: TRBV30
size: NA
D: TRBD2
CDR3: CAWSLLAGGPETQYF
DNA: TGTGCCTGGAGTCTGCTAGCGGGGGGGCCAGAGACCCAGTACTTC

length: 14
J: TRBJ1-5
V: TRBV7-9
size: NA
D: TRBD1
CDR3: CASSLGTGRQPQHF
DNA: TGTGCCAGCAGCTTAGGGACAGGGAGACAGCCCCAGCATTTT

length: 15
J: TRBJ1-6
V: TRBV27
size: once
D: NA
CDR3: CASSLKSQGGSPLHF
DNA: TGTGCCAGCAGTTTAAAGTCCCAGGGTGGGTCACCCCTCCACTTT

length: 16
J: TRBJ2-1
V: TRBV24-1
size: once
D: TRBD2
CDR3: CATSEPGLAGGLEQFF
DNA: TGTGCCACCAGTGAACCCGGACTAGCGGGAGGCCTCGAGCAGTTCTTC

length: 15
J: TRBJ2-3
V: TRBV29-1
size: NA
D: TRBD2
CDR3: CSVERSGGRTDTQYF
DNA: TGCAGCGTTGAAAGGTCGGGGGGGCGGACAGATACGCAGTATTTT